Listed below are T cell receptor beta chains from one sample, sequenced in a study of metastatic and nonmetastatic thyroid tumors. TCRdb re-analyzed the PCR reads using MiXCR. Altogether tens of thousands of clones are present, under 4.5% being singletons, with the ten largest covering roughly 21%. The specimen was blood. The receptors derive from a female donor with papillary thyroid cancer or a benign thyroid nodule (not recorded which). Some clones in this sample may be carry-over from other donors' samples. Each CDR3 is given with its conserved first and last residue. A D gene is named only where the DNA matches it firmly. Clone size is given for some rows only: seen once, a few or many times, or a class if the clone is expanded.

d_call j_call clone_size v_call cdr3_aa cdr3_nt
NA TRBJ2-5 NA TRBV15 CATSRGGSQETQYF TGTGCCACCAGCAGAGGAGGGAGCCAAGAGACCCAGTACTTC
TRBD2 TRBJ2-2 many TRBV12-3/TRBV12-4 CASSLASGSGELFF TGTGCCAGCAGTTTGGCTAGCGGAAGCGGGGAGCTGTTTTTT
TRBD1 TRBJ2-5 NA TRBV28 CASSQLQGTGETQYF TGTGCCAGCAGCCAGCTACAGGGGACGGGAGAGACCCAGTACTTC
NA TRBJ2-3 few TRBV29-1 CSVKRVVTDTQYF TGCAGCGTCAAACGGGTTGTGACAGATACGCAGTATTTT
TRBD2 TRBJ2-5 many TRBV4-1 CASSRGGRETQYF TGCGCCAGCAGCCGCGGGGGTCGGGAGACCCAGTACTTC
NA TRBJ2-2 medium-sized TRBV19 CASSQTGTGELFF TGTGCCAGTAGCCAGACAGGAACCGGGGAGCTGTTTTTT
NA TRBJ2-2 NA TRBV6-1 CASSETHSNTGELFF TGTGCCAGCAGTGAAACTCATTCGAACACCGGGGAGCTGTTTTTT
NA TRBJ1-1 few TRBV6-1 CASSEGRVTEAFF TGTGCCAGCAGTGAGGGAAGGGTCACTGAAGCTTTCTTC
NA TRBJ2-2 NA TRBV9 CASSVPTGELFF TGTGCCAGCAGCGTTCCGACCGGGGAGCTGTTTTTT
NA TRBJ1-5 medium-sized TRBV6-2/TRBV6-3 CASRAQGSVSNQPQHF TGTGCCAGCAGGGCCCAAGGTAGCGTTAGCAATCAGCCCCAGCATTTT
NA TRBJ1-6 NA TRBV28 CASSQLPGQFNSPLHF TGTGCCAGCAGCCAACTTCCCGGACAGTTTAATTCACCCCTCCACTTT
TRBD2 TRBJ2-5 few TRBV20-1 CSARGTSGSETQYF TGCAGTGCTAGAGGAACTAGCGGGAGCGAGACCCAGTACTTC
TRBD1 TRBJ2-3 medium-sized TRBV6-1 CASSWGQGSTDTQYF TGTGCCAGCAGTTGGGGACAGGGTAGCACAGATACGCAGTATTTT
NA TRBJ2-3 few TRBV5-1 CASSPTTGQTDTQYF TGCGCCAGCAGCCCCACAACGGGGCAGACAGATACGCAGTATTTT
NA TRBJ2-4 many TRBV12-3/TRBV12-4 CASSLGVGVAKNIQYF TGTGCCAGCAGTTTGGGGGTTGGCGTAGCCAAAAACATTCAGTACTTC
TRBD2 TRBJ2-1 NA TRBV28 CASSGLAGGDEQFF TGTGCCAGCAGTGGTCTAGCGGGAGGCGATGAGCAGTTCTTC
TRBD2 TRBJ2-7 many TRBV29-1 CSVLAGGSEQYF TGCAGCGTTCTAGCGGGGGGTTCCGAGCAGTACTTC
TRBD1 TRBJ2-4 many TRBV6-2/TRBV6-3 CASSYGTGVQYF TGTGCCAGCAGTTACGGGACAGGGGTTCAGTACTTC
NA TRBJ2-2 many TRBV19 CASSRGFSGNTGELFF TGTGCCAGTAGCAGAGGATTCTCGGGTAACACCGGGGAGCTGTTTTTT
TRBD1 TRBJ2-4 many TRBV28 CASSLPGGFKNIQYF TGTGCCAGCAGTTTGCCAGGGGGCTTCAAAAACATTCAGTACTTC
NA TRBJ1-4 once TRBV2 CASTFVSQHRDARINEKLFF TGTGCCAGCACATTTGTGTCCCAGCACAGGGACGCAAGGATTAATGAAAAACTGTTTTTT
NA TRBJ1-1 few TRBV12-3/TRBV12-4 CASSLARGSTEAFF TGTGCCAGCAGTTTAGCCAGGGGAAGCACTGAAGCTTTCTTT
TRBD2 TRBJ2-1 few TRBV12-3/TRBV12-4 CASTSGSPGNEQFF TGTGCCAGCACCAGCGGGAGCCCGGGGAATGAGCAGTTCTTC
TRBD2 TRBJ2-7 NA TRBV7-3 CSSSLWLAVPPLYEQYF TGTTCCAGCAGCTTGTGGCTAGCGGTTCCCCCCCTCTACGAGCAGTACTTC
TRBD1 TRBJ2-1 NA TRBV6-2/TRBV6-3 CASSYLDRVGNEQFF TGTGCCAGCAGTTATCTTGACAGGGTTGGGAATGAGCAGTTCTTC
TRBD1 TRBJ1-2 medium-sized TRBV6-1 CASSKQGGSQDGYTF TGTGCCAGCAGTAAACAAGGGGGCAGTCAGGATGGCTACACCTTC
NA TRBJ2-3 many TRBV3-1 CASSQNRQDTQYF TGTGCCAGCAGCCAAAATCGACAAGATACGCAGTATTTT
NA TRBJ2-2 NA TRBV6-1 CASSEIQGNNGELFF TGTGCCAGCAGTGAAATCCAGGGCAACAACGGCGAGCTGTTTTTT
NA TRBJ1-1 many TRBV2 CASSDPREAFF TGTGCCAGCAGTGACCCTAGGGAAGCTTTCTTT
TRBD1 TRBJ2-7 many TRBV15 CATSRGMGQGNSYEQYF TGTGCCACCAGCAGAGGTATGGGACAGGGGAATTCCTACGAGCAGTACTTC
TRBD1 TRBJ1-2 NA TRBV6-2/TRBV6-3 CASSSGQGRRYTF TGTGCCAGCAGTTCGGGACAGGGCCGGCGCTACACCTTC
NA TRBJ2-3 few TRBV6-1 CASSGAGSDTQYF TGTGCCAGCAGTGGGGCCGGGTCAGATACGCAGTATTTT